These 12 T cell receptor beta chains were sequenced from one sample in a study of cytomegalovirus exposure and HLA in healthy donors. It was with 60 Vbeta and 13 Jbeta primers that the PCR ran. Clones were sequenced by immunoSEQ multiplex PCR, and TCRdb holds only the in-frame ones, with some missing. The profile shows 100,000 to 120,000 clones, around four fifths of them singletons. Sequencing used PBMCs. Receptors were obtained from a woman in her sixties in good health and CMV-seropositive.

This clone was recorded only once. One end of the junction fails to match germline, which may point to a read error. The rearrangement joins TRBV7-9 to TRBJ2-7; 8 bases align to TRBD1. Germline V gene lookup returns CDR1 SEHNR and CDR2 FQNEAQ (reference sequence). This CDR3 has 16 amino acids. The DNA of the CDR3 is TGTTCCAGCAGCTTAGGTGGAGGGACAGGCTCCTACGAGCAGTACTTC. Translating it yields CSSSLGGGTGSYEQYF.

The chain recombines TRBV5-4 with TRBJ1-1; 7 nucleotides align to TRBD1. CDR3 length: 14 residues. V lost 3 bases to trimming and J lost 5 bases; unmatched junction nucleotides: 7. In germline, CDR1 is SGHNT, CDR2 YYREEE (reference sequence). CDR3 coding DNA: TGTGCCAGCAGCTCCTACAGGGGAAGTACTGAAGCTTTCTTT. It yields the protein CASSSYRGSTEAFF.

In regard to this clone: The same CDR3 also results from other DNA sequences found in this sample. This chain joins TRBV5-4 and TRBJ2-7; tentative D call: TRBD1 (6 bases). The CDR3 spans 14 residues. With 0 bases removed from V and 3 bases from J, the gap between germline ends came to 10 bases. Germline CDR1 and CDR2: SGHNT and YYREEE (reference sequence). The CDR3 sequence: CASSLGGQIYEQYF. The CDR3 DNA follows: TGTGCCAGCAGCTTGGGGGGGCAAATCTACGAGCAGTACTTC. Filled out from reference TRBV5-4 and TRBJ2-7, the complete variable domain reads ETGVTQSPTHLIKTRGQQVTLRCSSQSGHNTVSWYQQALGQGPQFIFQYYREEENGRGNFPPRFSGLQFPNYSSELNVNALELDDSALYLCASSLGGQIYEQYFGPGTRLTVT.

The chain joins TRBV5-6 to TRBJ1-2; no reliable D call. V gave up 4 bases and J gave up 5 bases, with 12 bases separating them. CDR3 length: 13 amino acids. Germline CDR1 SGHDT, CDR2 YYEEEE. CDR3 loop: CASSQMKRYGYTF. In DNA form, the CDR3 reads TGTGCCAGCAGCCAGATGAAAAGATATGGCTACACCTTC.

The chain uses TRBV7-8 and TRBJ2-3, with D tentatively TRBD2 (5 bases). From germline, CDR1 is SGHVS and CDR2 FQNEAQ. The CDR3 has 14 residues. V was shortened by 3 bases and J by 4 bases, with 11 bases between the two germline ends. The CDR3 loop reads CASSFVRVADTQYF. The CDR3 region has the DNA TGTGCCAGCAGCTTCGTGCGGGTGGCAGATACGCAGTATTTT. Combining the CDR3 with reference TRBV7-8 and TRBJ2-3 gives the whole variable domain GAGVSQSPRYKVAKRGQDVALRCDPISGHVSLFWYQQALGQGPEFLTYFQNEAQLDKSGLPSDRFFAERPEGSVSTLKIQRTQQEDSAVYLCASSFVRVADTQYFGPGTRLTVL.

This chain connects TRBV9 to TRBJ1-3, with 7 nucleotides matching TRBD1. The CDR3 is 16 residues long. The germline gives CDR1 SGDLS, CDR2 YYNGEE. V shed 0 bases and J 1 base; nucleotides not matched to a gene: 4. CDR3 in DNA: TGTGCCAGCAGCGTAGGAGGCAGGGGGTCTGGAAACACCATATATTTT. It specifies CASSVGGRGSGNTIYF. Together with reference TRBV9 and TRBJ1-3, the CDR3 gives the full variable domain: DSGVTQTPKHLITATGQRVTLRCSPRSGDLSVYWYQQSLDQGLQFLIQYYNGEERAKGNILERFSAQQFPDLHSELNLSSLELGDSALYFCASSVGGRGSGNTIYFGEGSWLTVV.

V gene TRBV29-1 combines with J gene TRBJ1-2; TRBD1 is a possible D gene (5 bases). The germline V and J ends were trimmed by 3 bases and 1 base, with 12 bases remaining between them. CDR3 length: 14 residues. The germline gives CDR1 SQVTM, CDR2 ANQGSEA. The DNA for the CDR3 is TGCAGCGTTGAGTATGGGGGGAATAACTATGGCTACACCTTC. Amino acids: CSVEYGGNNYGYTF. The full variable domain, rest sourced from reference TRBV29-1 and TRBJ1-2, is SAVISQKPSRDICQRGTSLTIQCQVDSQVTMMFWYRQQPGQSLTLIATANQGSEATYESGFVIDKFPISRPNLTFSTLTVSNMSPEDSSIYLCSVEYGGNNYGYTFGSGTRLTVV.

V and J are TRBV19 and TRBJ2-2; TRBD2 might be the D (5 bases). In germline, CDR1 is LNHDA, CDR2 SQIVND (reference sequence). Trimming removed 4 bases from V and 1 base from J, with 10 bases in between. CDR3 size: 15 residues. The CDR3 loop reads CASSTTSGNTGELFF. The CDR3 coding sequence is TGTGCCAGTAGTACAACCAGCGGGAACACCGGGGAGCTGTTTTTT. Filled out from reference TRBV19 and TRBJ2-2, the complete variable domain reads DGGITQSPKYLFRKEGQNVTLSCEQNLNHDAMYWYRQDPGQGLRLIYYSQIVNDFQKGDIAEGYSVSREKKESFPLTVTSAQKNPTAFYLCASSTTSGNTGELFFGEGSRLTVL.

The chain is built from TRBV6-1 and TRBJ1-3, with a possible D match to TRBD1 (5 bases). CDR1 is MNHNS, CDR2 SASEGT, per germline. This CDR3 has 15 amino acids. V was pared by 1 base and J by 3 bases, with 10 bases between. In DNA form, the CDR3 reads TGTGCCAGCAGTGAAGAACGGACACTTGGAAACACCATATATTTT. It yields the protein CASSEERTLGNTIYF.

The chain couples TRBV9 to TRBJ2-7, with 7 nucleotides matching TRBD1. Trimming removed 4 bases from V and 2 bases from J; junction bases left unmatched: 3. This CDR3 is 13 amino acids long. Per the germline V gene, CDR1 is SGDLS and CDR2 is YYNGEE. The DNA of the CDR3 is TGTGCCAGCAGCCCAGGGGGAACCTACGAGCAGTACTTC. It specifies CASSPGGTYEQYF.

This rearrangement joins TRBV2 to TRBJ1-4, with 8 nucleotides matching TRBD1. Germline lookup yields CDR1 SNHLY and CDR2 FYNNEI. J was trimmed by 7 bases and V by 6 bases; bases with no gene match: 7. The CDR3 runs to 14 residues. This CDR3 reads CASREDRVGEKLFF. The CDR3 nucleotides are TGTGCCAGCAGAGAGGACAGGGTTGGTGAAAAACTGTTTTTT.

The rearrangement links TRBV7-8 to TRBJ2-3; 11 nucleotides align to TRBD2. This CDR3 is built from 14 residues. V lost 4 bases to trimming and J lost 4 bases; unmatched junction nucleotides: 1. Germline assignment: CDR1 SGHVS and CDR2 FQNEAQ. DNA of the CDR3: TGTGCCAGCAGCTATAGCGGGAGGGCAGATACGCAGTATTTT. Protein sequence: CASSYSGRADTQYF.